This is a list of T cell receptor beta chains from one sample in a study of preoperative IRX-2 immunotherapy in early breast cancer. TCRdb keeps only in-frame clones here, not all; method: immunoSEQ multiplex PCR. The sample includes 23,000 or so clones, 80% to 90% of them seen just once. The starting material was tumor tissue, obtained after IRX-2 immunotherapy. The receptors shown here come from a human donor with breast cancer. The CDR3 runs from the conserved cysteine through the conserved F or W. The D gene is left open where the match is weak. Expanded clones are given a class, and other clones once, few, many or no size at all.

j_call clone_size d_call v_call cdr3_aa cdr3_nt
TRBJ1-6 - - TRBV25-1 CASNLNQGPLHF TGTGCCAGCAATCTTAATCAGGGTCCCCTCCACTTT
TRBJ1-2 - - TRBV7-9 CASSTSGGVNYGYTF TGTGCCAGCAGCACCTCTGGGGGAGTGAACTATGGCTACACCTTC
TRBJ1-1 - - TRBV10-3 CAIRGVNTEAFF TGTGCCATCAGAGGGGTAAACACTGAAGCTTTCTTT
TRBJ2-7 - TRBD1 TRBV5-1 CASSAYRDSASYEQYF TGCGCCAGCAGCGCTTACCGGGACAGCGCATCCTACGAGCAGTACTTC
TRBJ1-3 - TRBD1 TRBV2 CASILDRGSGNTIYF TGTGCCAGCATTCTTGACAGGGGCTCTGGAAACACCATATATTTT
TRBJ2-6 - TRBD1 TRBV27 CASSFYGTGGNIWANVLTF TGTGCCAGCAGTTTTTATGGGACAGGGGGCAATATCTGGGCCAACGTCCTGACTTTC
TRBJ2-3 - TRBD1 TRBV5-1 CASSVPGQGTDTQYF TGCGCCAGCAGCGTGCCGGGACAGGGCACAGATACGCAGTATTTT
TRBJ1-1 few - TRBV18 CASSPQENTEAFF TGTGCCAGCTCACCGCAGGAGAACACTGAAGCTTTCTTT
TRBJ2-1 - - TRBV10-1 CARNNEQFF TGCGCCAGGAACAATGAGCAGTTCTTC
TRBJ1-2 - TRBD1 TRBV18 CASSPDGTGVTYGYTF TGTGCCAGCTCACCGGACGGGACAGGGGTTACCTATGGCTACACCTTC
TRBJ2-7 - TRBD2 TRBV9 CASSVGPSGASYEQYF TGTGCCAGCAGCGTAGGCCCTAGCGGGGCATCCTACGAGCAGTACTTC
TRBJ1-1 - - TRBV11-2 CASSQNRAVNTEAFF TGTGCCAGCAGCCAAAACAGGGCTGTGAACACTGAAGCTTTCTTT
TRBJ2-3 - TRBD2 TRBV4-2 CASSQELAGELTTDTQYF TGTGCCAGCAGCCAAGAACTAGCGGGAGAATTGACAACAGATACGCAGTATTTT
TRBJ2-7 - - TRBV5-5 CASSLVGRSYEQYF TGTGCCAGCAGCTTAGTGGGCAGATCCTACGAGCAGTACTTC
TRBJ2-2 - - TRBV28 CASSFGQNTGELFF TGTGCCAGCAGTTTCGGGCAGAACACCGGGGAGCTGTTTTTT
TRBJ2-2 once - TRBV5-1 CASSNTQGGGELFF TGCGCCAGCAGCAACACACAAGGAGGCGGGGAGCTGTTTTTT
TRBJ1-1 - - TRBV6-6 CASRSNRASTFF TGTGCCAGCAGGTCGAACAGGGCTTCGACTTTCTTT
TRBJ1-4 - TRBD1 TRBV7-9 CASRPGDRGPGEKLFF TGTGCCAGCAGACCAGGAGACAGGGGGCCGGGCGAAAAACTGTTTTTT
TRBJ2-5 - - TRBV19 CASRLTGGKETQYF TGTGCCAGTAGGCTCACAGGTGGAAAGGAGACCCAGTACTTC
TRBJ2-1 - TRBD1 TRBV10-3 CAINGQGSNEQFF TGTGCCATCAACGGACAGGGTAGCAATGAGCAGTTCTTC
TRBJ2-7 - - TRBV18 CASSPRTDSYEQYF TGTGCCAGCTCACCTCGGACAGACTCCTACGAGCAGTACTTC
TRBJ2-5 - TRBD2 TRBV6-6 CASRLAGGETQYF TGTGCCAGCAGGTTAGCGGGAGGCGAGACCCAGTACTTC
TRBJ1-6 - - TRBV18 CASSLLDADNSPLHF TGTGCCAGCTCACTCTTGGACGCTGATAATTCACCCCTCCACTTT
TRBJ2-7 - TRBD1 TRBV19 CASSRDRAYEQYF TGTGCCAGTAGCCGGGACAGGGCCTACGAGCAGTACTTC
TRBJ1-1 - TRBD1 TRBV11-2 CASSPGQANTEAFF TGTGCCAGCAGCCCGGGACAGGCGAACACTGAAGCTTTCTTT
TRBJ2-5 - - TRBV6-1 CASSAALAGQETQYF TGTGCCAGCAGTGCCGCTCTGGCAGGCCAAGAGACCCAGTACTTC
TRBJ1-3 - - TRBV28 CASNGGGSGNTIYF TGTGCCAGCAACGGGGGTGGCTCTGGAAACACCATATATTTT
TRBJ2-5 - - TRBV20-1 CSASRGTQYF TGCAGTGCTAGTAGAGGGACCCAGTACTTC
TRBJ1-2 - TRBD1 TRBV7-2 CASSLGQGDGYTF TGTGCCAGCAGCTTGGGACAGGGGGACGGCTACACCTTC
TRBJ2-1 - - TRBV7-9 CASSLARGRANEQFF TGTGCCAGCAGCTTAGCTCGAGGTCGGGCCAATGAGCAGTTCTTC
TRBJ1-1 - - TRBV7-2 CASSAVWPGTEAFF TGTGCCAGCAGTGCCGTGTGGCCAGGCACTGAAGCTTTCTTT
TRBJ2-7 - - TRBV2 CVSSPAPYEQYF TGTGTCAGCAGTCCCGCCCCCTACGAGCAGTACTTC
TRBJ1-1 - - TRBV10-3 CAISDPGKVGGNTEAFF TGTGCCATCAGTGATCCGGGGAAGGTCGGGGGGAACACTGAAGCTTTCTTT
TRBJ1-2 - - TRBV19 CASSITRAGYGYTF TGTGCCAGTAGTATTACGAGGGCTGGCTATGGCTACACCTTC
TRBJ2-3 - TRBD2 TRBV4-1 CASSLTLAGGVDTQYF TGCGCCAGCAGCCTTACCCTAGCGGGGGGTGTGGATACGCAGTATTTT
TRBJ2-7 - - TRBV18 CASSPFSYEQYF TGTGCCAGCTCACCCTTCTCCTACGAGCAGTACTTC
TRBJ2-1 - TRBD1 TRBV14 CASSSRTGMGNEQFF TGTGCCAGCAGCAGCCGGACAGGGATGGGGAATGAGCAGTTCTTC